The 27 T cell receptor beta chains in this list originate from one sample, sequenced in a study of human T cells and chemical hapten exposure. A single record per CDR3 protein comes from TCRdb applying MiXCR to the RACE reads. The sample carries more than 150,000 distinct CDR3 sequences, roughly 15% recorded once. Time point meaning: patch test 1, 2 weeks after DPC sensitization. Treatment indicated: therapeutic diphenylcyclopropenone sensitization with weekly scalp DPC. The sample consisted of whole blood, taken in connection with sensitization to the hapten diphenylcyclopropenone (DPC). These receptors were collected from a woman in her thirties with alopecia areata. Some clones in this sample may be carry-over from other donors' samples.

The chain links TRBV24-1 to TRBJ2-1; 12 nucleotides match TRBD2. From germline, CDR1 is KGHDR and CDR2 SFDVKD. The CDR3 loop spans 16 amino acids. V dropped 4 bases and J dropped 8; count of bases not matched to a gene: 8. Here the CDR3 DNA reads TGTGCCACCAGTGAGCCGCTAGCGGGGGGGCGGGATGAGCAGTTCTTC. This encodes CATSEPLAGGRDEQFF.

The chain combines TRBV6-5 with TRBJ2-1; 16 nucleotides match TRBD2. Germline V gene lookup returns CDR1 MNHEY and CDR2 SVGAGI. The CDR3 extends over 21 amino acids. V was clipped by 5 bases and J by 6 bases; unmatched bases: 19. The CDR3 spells CASSRRPGTSGRALPANEQFF. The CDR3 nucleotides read TGTGCCAGCAGTAGACGACCCGGGACTAGCGGGAGGGCCCTGCCGGCCAATGAGCAGTTCTTC.

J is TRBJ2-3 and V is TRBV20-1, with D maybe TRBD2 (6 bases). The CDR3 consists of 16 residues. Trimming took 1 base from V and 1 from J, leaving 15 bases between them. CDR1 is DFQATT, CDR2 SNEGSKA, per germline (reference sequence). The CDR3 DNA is TGCAGTGCTAGAGGGCCGGGACTGACTCGCACAGATACGCAGTATTTT. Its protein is CSARGPGLTRTDTQYF.

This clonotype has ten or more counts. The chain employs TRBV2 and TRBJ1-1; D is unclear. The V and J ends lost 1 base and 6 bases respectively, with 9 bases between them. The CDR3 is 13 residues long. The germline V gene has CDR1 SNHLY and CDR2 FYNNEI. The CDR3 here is CASSEEGGSEAFF. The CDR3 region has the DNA TGTGCCAGCAGTGAAGAGGGAGGCTCTGAAGCTTTCTTT.

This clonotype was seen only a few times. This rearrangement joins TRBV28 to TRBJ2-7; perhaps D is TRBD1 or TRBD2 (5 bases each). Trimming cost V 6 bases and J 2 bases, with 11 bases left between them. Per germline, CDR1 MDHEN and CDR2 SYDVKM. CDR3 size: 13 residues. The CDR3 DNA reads TGTGCCAGCAGATCCGGGACGACCTACGAGCAGTACTTC. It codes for CASRSGTTYEQYF. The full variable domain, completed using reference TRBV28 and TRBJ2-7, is DVKVTQSSRYLVKRTGEKVFLECVQDMDHENMFWYRQDPGLGLRLIYFSYDVKMKEKGDIPEGYSVSREKKERFSLILESASTNQTSMYLCASRSGTTYEQYFGPGTRLTVT.

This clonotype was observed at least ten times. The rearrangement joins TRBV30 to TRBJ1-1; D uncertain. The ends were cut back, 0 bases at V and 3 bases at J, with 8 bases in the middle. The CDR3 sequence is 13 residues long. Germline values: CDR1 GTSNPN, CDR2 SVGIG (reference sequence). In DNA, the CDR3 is TGTGCCTGGAGTGTTGCCGGTTACACTGAAGCTTTCTTT. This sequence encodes CAWSVAGYTEAFF.

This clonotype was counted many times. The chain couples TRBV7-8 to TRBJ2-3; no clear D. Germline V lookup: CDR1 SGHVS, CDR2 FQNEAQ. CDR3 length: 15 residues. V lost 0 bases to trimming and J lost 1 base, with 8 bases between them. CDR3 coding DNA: TGTGCCAGCAGCTTAGCAGGGCTTGGCACAGATACGCAGTATTTT. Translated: CASSLAGLGTDTQYF. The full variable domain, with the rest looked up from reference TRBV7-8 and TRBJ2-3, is GAGVSQSPRYKVAKRGQDVALRCDPISGHVSLFWYQQALGQGPEFLTYFQNEAQLDKSGLPSDRFFAERPEGSVSTLKIQRTQQEDSAVYLCASSLAGLGTDTQYFGPGTRLTVL.

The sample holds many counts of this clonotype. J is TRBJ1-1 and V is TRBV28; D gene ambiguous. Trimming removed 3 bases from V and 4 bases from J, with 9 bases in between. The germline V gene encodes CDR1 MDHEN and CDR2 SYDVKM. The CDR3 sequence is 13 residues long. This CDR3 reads CASSFIGGTEAFF. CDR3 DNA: TGTGCCAGCAGTTTCATCGGTGGCACTGAAGCTTTCTTT.

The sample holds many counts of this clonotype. CDR3 nucleotides: TGCGCCAGCAGCCAAGGAGGAGGGTCTGGGGCCAACGTCCTGACTTTC. As protein: CASSQGGGSGANVLTF. The gene calls are TRBV4-3 and TRBJ2-6; a weak D match, TRBD2 (6 bases). The CDR3 totals 16 residues. Germline CDR1 is LGHNA and CDR2 is YSLEER. Trimming stripped 1 base from V and 1 base from J, with 8 bases between.

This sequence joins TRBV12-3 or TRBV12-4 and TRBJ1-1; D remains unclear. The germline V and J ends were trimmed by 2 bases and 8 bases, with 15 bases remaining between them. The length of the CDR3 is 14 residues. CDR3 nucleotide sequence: TGTGCCAGCAGTTTACCCCCCGGTACTGTAGAAGCTTTCTTT. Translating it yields CASSLPPGTVEAFF.

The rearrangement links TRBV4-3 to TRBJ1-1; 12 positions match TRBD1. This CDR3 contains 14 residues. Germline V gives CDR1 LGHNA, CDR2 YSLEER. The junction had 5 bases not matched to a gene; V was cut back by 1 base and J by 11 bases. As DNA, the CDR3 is TGCGCCAGCAGCCAAGCCGGGACAGGGGGCCGGGCTTTCTTT. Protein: CASSQAGTGGRAFF.

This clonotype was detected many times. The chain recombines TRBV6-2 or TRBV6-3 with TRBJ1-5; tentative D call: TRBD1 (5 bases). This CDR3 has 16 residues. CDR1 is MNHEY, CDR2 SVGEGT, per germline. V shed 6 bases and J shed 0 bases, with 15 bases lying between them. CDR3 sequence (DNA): TGTGCCAGCAGAAATGGGGGGTCGGATAGCAATCAGCCCCAGCATTTT. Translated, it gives CASRNGGSDSNQPQHF.

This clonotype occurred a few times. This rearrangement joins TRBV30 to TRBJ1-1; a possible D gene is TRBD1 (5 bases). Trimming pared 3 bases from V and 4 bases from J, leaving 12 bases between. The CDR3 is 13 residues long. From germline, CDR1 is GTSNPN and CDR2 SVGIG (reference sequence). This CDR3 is CAWSAIGGTEAFF. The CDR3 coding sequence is TGTGCCTGGAGCGCCATCGGGGGCACTGAAGCTTTCTTT.

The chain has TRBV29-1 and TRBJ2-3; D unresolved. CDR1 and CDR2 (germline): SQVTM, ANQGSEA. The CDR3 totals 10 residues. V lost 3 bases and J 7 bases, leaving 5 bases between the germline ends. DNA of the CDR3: TGCAGCGTTGAGAGCAATACGCAGTATTTT. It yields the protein CSVESNTQYF.

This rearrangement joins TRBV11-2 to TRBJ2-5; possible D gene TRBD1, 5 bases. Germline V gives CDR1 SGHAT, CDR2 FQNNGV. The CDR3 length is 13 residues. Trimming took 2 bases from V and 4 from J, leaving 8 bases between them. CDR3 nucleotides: TGTGCCAGCAGCTTATGGGGCCTAGAGACCCAGTACTTC. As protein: CASSLWGLETQYF.

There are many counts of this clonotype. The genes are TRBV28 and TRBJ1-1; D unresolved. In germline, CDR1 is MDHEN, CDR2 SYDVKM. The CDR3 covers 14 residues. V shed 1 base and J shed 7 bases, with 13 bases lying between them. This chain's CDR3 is CASSLLLDSSEAFF. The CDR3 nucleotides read TGTGCCAGCAGTTTATTGCTCGACTCCAGTGAAGCTTTCTTT.

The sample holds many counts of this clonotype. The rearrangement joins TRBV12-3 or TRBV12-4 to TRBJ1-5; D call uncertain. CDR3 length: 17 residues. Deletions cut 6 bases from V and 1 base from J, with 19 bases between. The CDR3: CASSVGRLQGSNQPQHF. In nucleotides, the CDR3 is TGTGCCAGCAGCGTAGGACGGCTGCAAGGGAGCAATCAGCCCCAGCATTTT.

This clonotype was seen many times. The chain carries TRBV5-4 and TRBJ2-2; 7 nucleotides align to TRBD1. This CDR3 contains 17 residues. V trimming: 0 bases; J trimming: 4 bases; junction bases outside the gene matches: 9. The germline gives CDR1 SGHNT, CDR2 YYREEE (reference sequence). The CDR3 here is CASSLGGRTGRTGELFF. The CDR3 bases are TGTGCCAGCAGCTTGGGGGGCCGGACAGGCCGCACCGGGGAGCTGTTTTTT.

This chain's CDR3 is CSALRQGPYNEQFF. The CDR3 nucleotides are TGCAGTGCTCTCCGACAGGGCCCCTACAATGAGCAGTTCTTC. The V call is TRBV20-1, the J call TRBJ2-1; 7 bases fit TRBD1. CDR1 is DFQATT and CDR2 is SNEGSKA in the germline V gene (reference sequence). CDR3 length: 14 amino acids. Trimming removed 5 bases from V and 2 bases from J; junction bases left unmatched: 6.

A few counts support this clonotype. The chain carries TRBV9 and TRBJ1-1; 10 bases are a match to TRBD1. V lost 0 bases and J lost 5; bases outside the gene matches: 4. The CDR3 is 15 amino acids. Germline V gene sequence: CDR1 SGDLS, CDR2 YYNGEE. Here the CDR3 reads CASSVGGQGVTEAFF. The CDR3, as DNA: TGTGCCAGCAGCGTAGGCGGACAGGGGGTGACTGAAGCTTTCTTT.

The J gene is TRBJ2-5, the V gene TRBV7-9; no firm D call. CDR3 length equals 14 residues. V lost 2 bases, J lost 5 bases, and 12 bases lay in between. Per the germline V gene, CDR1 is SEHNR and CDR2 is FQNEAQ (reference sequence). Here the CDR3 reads CASSLFGPKETQYF. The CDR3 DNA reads TGTGCCAGCAGCTTATTTGGACCAAAGGAGACCCAGTACTTC.

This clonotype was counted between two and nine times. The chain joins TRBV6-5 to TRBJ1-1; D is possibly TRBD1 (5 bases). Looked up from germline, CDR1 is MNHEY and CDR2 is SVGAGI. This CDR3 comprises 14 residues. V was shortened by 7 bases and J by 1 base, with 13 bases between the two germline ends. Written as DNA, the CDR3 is TGTGCCAGCATCCCCACAGGCGGGAACACTGAAGCTTTCTTT. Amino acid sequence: CASIPTGGNTEAFF.

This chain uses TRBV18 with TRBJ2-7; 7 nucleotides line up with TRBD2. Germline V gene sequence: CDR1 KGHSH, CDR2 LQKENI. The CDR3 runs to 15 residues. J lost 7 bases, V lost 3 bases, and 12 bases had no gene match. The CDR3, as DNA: TGTGCCAGCTCACCCCCCTCTAGCGGCATTGGGGAGCAGTACTTC. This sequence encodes CASSPPSSGIGEQYF. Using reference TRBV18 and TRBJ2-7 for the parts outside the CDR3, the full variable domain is NAGVMQNPRHLVRRRGQEARLRCSPMKGHSHVYWYRQLPEEGLKFMVYLQKENIIDESGMPKERFSAEFPKEGPSILRIQQVVRGDSAAYFCASSPPSSGIGEQYFGPGTRLTVT.

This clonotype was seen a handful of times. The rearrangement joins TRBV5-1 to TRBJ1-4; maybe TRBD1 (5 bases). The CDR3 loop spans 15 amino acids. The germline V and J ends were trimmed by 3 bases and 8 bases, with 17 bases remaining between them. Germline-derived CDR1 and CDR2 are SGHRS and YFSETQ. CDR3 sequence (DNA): TGCGCCAGCAGCTGGTCCGACAGCGGAGGCGAAAAACTGTTTTTT. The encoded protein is CASSWSDSGGEKLFF.

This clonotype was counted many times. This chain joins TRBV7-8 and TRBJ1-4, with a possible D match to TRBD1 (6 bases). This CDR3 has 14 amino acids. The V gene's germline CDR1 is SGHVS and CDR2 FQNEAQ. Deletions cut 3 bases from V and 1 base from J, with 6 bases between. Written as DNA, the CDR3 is TGTGCCAGCAGCTTGACAGGAACTAATGAAAAACTGTTTTTT. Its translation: CASSLTGTNEKLFF.

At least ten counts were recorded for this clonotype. The CDR3: CASMSAGGINEQFF. CDR3 nucleotides: TGTGCCAGCATGTCAGCGGGAGGTATAAATGAGCAGTTCTTC. This rearrangement joins TRBV7-2 to TRBJ2-1, with TRBD2 matching over 9 bases. The germline CDR1 and CDR2 sequences are SGHTA and FQGNSA. J was trimmed by 7 bases and V by 7 bases; bases with no gene match: 8. CDR3 length: 14 amino acids.

Here the CDR3 reads CASSLPSTGNTDTQYF. For the CDR3, the DNA is TGTGCCAGCAGCCTGCCCTCGACAGGGAATACAGATACGCAGTATTTT. The rearrangement uses TRBV5-5 and TRBJ2-3; 7 bases line up with TRBD1. In germline, CDR1 is SGHKS, CDR2 YYEKEE (reference sequence). This CDR3 has 16 amino acids. V was pared by 4 bases and J by 3 bases, with 11 bases of the junction left unmatched.